This T cell receptor beta chain was identified during a study of MAIT cells during Salmonella Paratyphi A infection (dated 2017 in TCRdb). For context, the study as a whole: A single dose of 1-5x10^3 CFU of S. Paratyphi A strain NVGH308 was ingested by adult volunteers aged 18 to 60. Diagnosed volunteers received ciprofloxacin 500 mg twice daily for 14 days starting at diagnosis. What the work shows at the level of the full study, not this receptor alone: From baseline to mid-infection, the space taken up by over-represented MAIT clonotypes dropped significantly (around 0.17 to 0.099), whereas no significant difference was seen post-infection. Compared with healthy controls, diagnosed volunteers had more expansion or contraction among the top five MAIT clonotypes (0.53 versus 0.13), a finding that suggests the repertoire is reshaped by infection. Although the availability of volunteer samples limited sample sizes, the sizes were judged adequate for detecting differences between groups. MAIT TRBV usage was found to be oligoclonal, with TRBV20 and TRBV6 favoured, and appeared to be unchanged by infection.

This clonotype is medium-sized (0.01 to 0.1%). Its antigen target is currently unknown. No much larger clone exists at a distance of one base, and base qualities are not known. The sample's time point label, in plain terms: before S. Paratyphi A challenge (baseline). Using flow cytometry, MAIT cells, defined as Valpha7.2+ CD161+ T cells, were identified and sorted. In roughly six volunteers who developed enteric fever after controlled oral challenge with live Salmonella Paratyphi A, circulating MAIT cell TCRbeta repertoires were profiled over time. Every diagnosed volunteer provided MAIT cell samples at three timepoints: pre-infection, mid-infection and post-infection. Enteric fever was diagnosed as Paratyphi A bacteremia and/or persistent fever above 38 °C lasting more than 12 hours. Challenged volunteers were diagnosed with infection sometime between day 4 and day 7 after challenge. For RNA extraction, between roughly 5,000 and 10,000 MAIT cells per sample were sorted directly into RNAqueous-Micro lysis buffer. Lymphoprep gradient centrifugation was used to isolate peripheral blood mononuclear cells from blood samples and leukocyte cones. Cell sorting used a BD FACSAria Fusion or BD FACSAria III sorter.

CDR1 and CDR2 are drawn from the germline V gene: MGHRA, YSYEKL. The CDR3 covers 14 residues, taking in both the cysteine and the phenylalanine. The only DNA kept is the CDR3, 42 bases in frame from the first base. Relative to germline, V is 1 base shorter and J is 2 bases shorter, with 9 bases between their ends. The library was produced with 5' RACE. TCRbeta was amplified in two PCR rounds using Phusion High-Fidelity polymerase, and the primers carried sample-specific barcodes. To build the TCRbeta libraries, template-switch cDNA synthesis was carried out using SMARTScribe reverse transcriptase along with a TRBC-specific primer. The barcoded samples were pooled and then prepared using the NEBNext Ultra DNA Library Prep Kit for Illumina. The libraries were sequenced on an Illumina MiSeq using the MiSeq reagent kit v2, 300 cycles. The authors processed their data as follows. Reads were demultiplexed by barcode with Jemultiplexer and were aligned with MiTCR using default parameters. VDJtools removed non-functional sequences, and clonotypes were defined by amino acid sequence, with clonotype frequencies based on assigned sequence reads. In the clonal space homeostasis analysis, clonotypes were binned by frequency as over-represented (0.05-1), large, medium and small. TCRdb handled the public reads itself, with Q25 trimming in fastp and clone calling in MiXCR, and kept productive beta chains. A single entry per CDR3 protein holds the most common genes and DNA from its merged rows. These V and J calls originate from TCRdb's pipeline instead of the authors' own analysis. The sample table records around 620 distinct CDR3 sequences; 11% to 15% of these occur just once. Around 29% of the sample comes from the top ten.

The receptor was derived from a person aged 18-70 years who was deliberately infected with Salmonella Paratyphi A in a paratyphoid fever challenge study. Here the sequenced sample was MAIT cells from PBMCs, taken at the first sampling point of the challenge study. The rearranged chain carries TRBV4-1 and TRBJ2-7; the D gene cannot be named for sure. The nucleotide sequence reads TGCGCCAGCAGCCAAGGAACGGATACCTACGAGCAGTACTTC. Its protein product is CASSQGTDTYEQYF.